These 32 T cell receptor beta chains were all obtained from the same sample, sequenced in a study of T cell responses to AZD1222 COVID-19 vaccine. The data were produced by immunoSEQ multiplex PCR, yet TCRdb's version contains in-frame clones alone and is incomplete. The table has 95,000 to 150,000 clones, approximately 90% seen once. Here the sequenced sample was peripheral blood, taken on day 0 of AZD1222 vaccination. The receptors shown here come from an adult in good health.

This chain connects TRBV10-2 to TRBJ1-2, with D hard to call. The CDR3 totals 14 residues. Germline V gene lookup returns CDR1 WSHSY and CDR2 SAAADI. V was pared by 7 bases and J by 4 bases, with 16 bases between. As DNA, the CDR3 is TGCGCCAGCAATCCGACAAGGCGGGGCTATGGCTACACCTTC. Translating gives CASNPTRRGYGYTF.

This clone was recorded a few times. The rearrangement uses TRBV28 and TRBJ2-7; 7 positions match TRBD1. J lost 7 bases, V lost 2 bases, and 5 bases had no gene match. The CDR3 consists of 13 residues. From germline, CDR1 is MDHEN and CDR2 SYDVKM. The chain's CDR3 is CASSLAGTAEQYF. The DNA for the CDR3 is TGTGCCAGCAGTTTAGCCGGGACAGCAGAGCAGTACTTC.

There are a few counts of this clone. V gene TRBV7-9 combines with J gene TRBJ2-7, with 10 bases that match TRBD1. The germline gives CDR1 SEHNR, CDR2 FQNEAQ (reference sequence). The CDR3 is made up of 15 amino acids. Germline trimming cut 5 bases from V and 4 bases from J; bases unmatched to any gene: 8. CDR3 amino acids: CASSRGDRGPYEQYF. The CDR3 bases are TGTGCCAGCAGCCGCGGGGACAGGGGACCTTACGAGCAGTACTTC.

The J gene is TRBJ2-7, the V gene TRBV6-5; 9 positions agree with TRBD1. This CDR3 is 13 amino acids long. The J segment lost 7 bases and the V segment lost 7 bases, leaving 8 bases of the junction unmatched. Germline-derived CDR1 and CDR2 are MNHEY and SVGAGI. The CDR3 DNA reads as TGTGCCAGCACCGCCGGACAGGGGAGGGAGCAGTACTTC. Amino acid sequence: CASTAGQGREQYF.

The chain has TRBV27 and TRBJ1-5, with TRBD1 matching 8 bases. This CDR3 has 15 amino acids. Per the germline V gene, CDR1 is MNHEY and CDR2 is SMNVEV (reference sequence). V shed 4 bases and J 2 bases; nucleotides not matched to a gene: 4. As DNA, the CDR3 is TGTGCCAGCAGTTCCCCGGGACAGGGCAATCAGCCCCAGCATTTT. Translation: CASSSPGQGNQPQHF.

The rearrangement uses TRBV7-9 and TRBJ2-3; 7 nucleotides line up with TRBD2. J was trimmed by 6 bases and V by 2 bases; bases with no gene match: 5. This CDR3 contains 14 residues. The germline gives CDR1 SEHNR, CDR2 FQNEAQ (reference sequence). CDR3 sequence: CASSLLAGEDTQYF. The DNA of the CDR3 is TGTGCCAGCAGCTTATTAGCGGGCGAGGATACGCAGTATTTT.

The chain combines TRBV28 with TRBJ1-2, with TRBD1 matching 9 bases. This CDR3 region has 15 residues. The germline gives CDR1 MDHEN, CDR2 SYDVKM. V shed 5 bases and J 3 bases; nucleotides not matched to a gene: 7. CDR3 DNA sequence: TGTGCCAGCAGTGCCCGGGACAGGGTAGACTATGGCTACACCTTC. It is translated as CASSARDRVDYGYTF.

The J gene is TRBJ1-4, the V gene TRBV2; D is unresolved. The CDR3 runs 16 residues. Trimming shortened V by 1 base and J by 0 bases, and 9 bases separated the two germline ends. Germline loops: CDR1 SNHLY, CDR2 FYNNEI. CDR3 in DNA: TGTGCCAGCAGTGAAGTCAGACTAACAACTAATGAAAAACTGTTTTTT. Its protein product is CASSEVRLTTNEKLFF. Full variable domain (outside the CDR3, taken from reference TRBV2 and TRBJ1-4): EPEVTQTPSHQVTQMGQEVILRCVPISNHLYFYWYRQILGQKVEFLVSFYNNEISEKSEIFDDQFSVERPDGSNFTLKIRSTKLEDSAMYFCASSEVRLTTNEKLFFGSGTQLSVL.

This clone appeared a single time. The V and J genes are TRBV29-1 and TRBJ2-7; D gene ambiguous. The CDR3 length is 13 residues. V lost 0 bases, J lost 2 bases, and 8 bases lay in between. CDR1 and CDR2 (germline): SQVTM, ANQGSEA. CDR3 in DNA: TGCAGCGTTGAAGATGTGGGAACCTACGAGCAGTACTTC. Its protein is CSVEDVGTYEQYF.

J is TRBJ2-1 and V is TRBV18, with D unclear. This CDR3 comprises 13 residues. The V end was cut by 3 bases, the J end by 4 bases, with 7 bases between. Germline V gene sequence: CDR1 KGHSH, CDR2 LQKENI. The CDR3 reads CASSPHKYNEQFF. In DNA form, the CDR3 reads TGTGCCAGCTCACCTCACAAGTACAATGAGCAGTTCTTC. The variable domain in full, with the rest retrieved from reference TRBV18 and TRBJ2-1, is NAGVMQNPRHLVRRRGQEARLRCSPMKGHSHVYWYRQLPEEGLKFMVYLQKENIIDESGMPKERFSAEFPKEGPSILRIQQVVRGDSAAYFCASSPHKYNEQFFGPGTRLTVL.

A single count supports this clone. The J gene is TRBJ2-7, the V gene TRBV7-3; 7 positions agree with TRBD2. CDR3 length: 14 residues. The trim removed 3 bases at V and 2 bases at J, leaving 4 bases unmatched. The germline V gene encodes CDR1 SGHTA and CDR2 FQGTGA. The CDR3 loop is CASSLTSSTYEQYF. As DNA, the CDR3 is TGTGCCAGCAGCTTGACTAGCAGCACCTACGAGCAGTACTTC.

V gene TRBV9 combines with J gene TRBJ2-2; 9 bases align to TRBD2. Germline V gene data show CDR1 as SGDLS and CDR2 as YYNGEE. CDR3 size: 16 residues. J gave up 3 bases and V 2 bases, and 5 bases lay outside the gene matches. Written as DNA, the CDR3 is TGTGCCAGCAGCGTGGGGCTAGCGGGACACACCGGGGAGCTGTTTTTT. It is translated as CASSVGLAGHTGELFF. Drawing the rest from reference TRBV9 and TRBJ2-2, the complete variable domain is DSGVTQTPKHLITATGQRVTLRCSPRSGDLSVYWYQQSLDQGLQFLIQYYNGEERAKGNILERFSAQQFPDLHSELNLSSLELGDSALYFCASSVGLAGHTGELFFGEGSRLTVL.

The V gene is TRBV27, the J gene TRBJ1-5, with TRBD1 as a possible D gene (5 bases). Between the trimmed V and J ends, which lost 2 bases and 1 base, there was a span of 15 bases. The germline V gene encodes CDR1 MNHEY and CDR2 SMNVEV (reference sequence). This CDR3 has 17 residues. CDR3 coding DNA: TGTGCCAGCAGTTTACGCAGGGACGCCGTAAGCAATCAGCCCCAGCATTTT. It encodes CASSLRRDAVSNQPQHF.

This clone came up once. The chain employs TRBV7-8 and TRBJ2-7, with no clear D. Trimming pared 5 bases from V and 0 bases from J, leaving 14 bases between. This CDR3 is 15 amino acids long. CDR1 and CDR2 from the germline V gene are SGHVS and FQNEAQ. The CDR3 bases are TGTGCCAGCAGCCCCCGTCCTCTTCTCTCCTACGAGCAGTACTTC. Its protein product is CASSPRPLLSYEQYF.

V usage is TRBV24-1 and J usage is TRBJ1-2; TRBD1 matches 7 bases. Germline V lookup: CDR1 KGHDR, CDR2 SFDVKD. This CDR3 spans 16 amino acids. J gave up 2 bases and V 3 bases, and 8 bases lay outside the gene matches. In DNA form, the CDR3 reads TGTGCCACCAGTGATGCCGGGACAGTTCTCAACTATGGCTACACCTTC. Residues: CATSDAGTVLNYGYTF.

The gene calls are TRBV6-5 and TRBJ1-1, with TRBD1 identical over 10 bases. Germline lookup yields CDR1 MNHEY and CDR2 SVGAGI. The CDR3 totals 13 residues. V gave up 5 bases and J gave up 7 bases; unmatched junction bases: 4. CDR3 nucleotides: TGTGCCAGCAGTCCGCGGGACAGGGGTGAAGCTTTCTTT. Residues: CASSPRDRGEAFF.

This sequence joins TRBV27 and TRBJ2-7, with 8 bases fitting TRBD1. In germline, CDR1 is MNHEY, CDR2 SMNVEV (reference sequence). The V and J ends lost 6 bases and 7 bases, in that order; junction bases with no gene match: 11. The CDR3 contains 14 residues. CDR3 nucleotide sequence: TGTGCCAGCAGAGGATTGGACAGGGAAGGGGAGCAGTACTTC. Translating gives CASRGLDREGEQYF.

The chain is built from TRBV7-2 and TRBJ1-2, with D maybe TRBD1 (5 bases). The CDR3 contains 16 residues. Looked up from germline, CDR1 is SGHTA and CDR2 is FQGNSA. With 1 base removed from V and 4 bases from J, the gap between germline ends came to 16 bases. This CDR3 is CASSLGSLRALYGYTF. The CDR3 nucleotides are TGTGCCAGCAGCTTAGGTAGCCTCAGGGCTCTCTATGGCTACACCTTC.

This clone was seen only once. This chain joins TRBV15 and TRBJ2-1; TRBD2 matches at 9 bases. The V and J ends lost 0 bases and 5 bases, in that order; junction bases with no gene match: 5. CDR1 is LNHNV and CDR2 is YYDKDF in the germline V gene (reference sequence). The CDR3 is 16 residues long. CDR3 loop: CATSRDGAGGHNEQFF. CDR3 nucleotide sequence: TGTGCCACCAGCAGAGATGGGGCGGGAGGGCACAATGAGCAGTTCTTC. The full variable domain, with the rest looked up from reference TRBV15 and TRBJ2-1, is DAMVIQNPRYQVTQFGKPVTLSCSQTLNHNVMYWYQQKSSQAPKLLFHYYDKDFNNEADTPDNFQSRRPNTSFCFLDIRSPGLGDTAMYLCATSRDGAGGHNEQFFGPGTRLTVL.

This chain uses TRBV9 with TRBJ1-2; perhaps TRBD1 as D (5 bases). CDR1 SGDLS and CDR2 YYNGEE come from the germline V gene. CDR3 length: 15 residues. Trimming took off 3 bases at V and 5 bases at J, with 17 bases between the two ends. The CDR3 DNA sequence: TGTGCCAGCAGCGGAGGGGCGGGGCATATATATGGCTACACCTTC. Protein product: CASSGGAGHIYGYTF.

This rearrangement joins TRBV30 to TRBJ2-7; D possibly corresponds to TRBD1 (6 bases). CDR1 GTSNPN and CDR2 SVGIG come from the germline V gene (reference sequence). V dropped 0 bases and J dropped 5 bases, with 17 bases sitting between them. CDR3 length equals 15 residues. CDR3 in DNA: TGTGCCTGGAGTGTACTGCCAGGGGAAACGAACGAGCAGTACTTC. Protein: CAWSVLPGETNEQYF.

The table lists this clone with a few counts. The rearrangement joins TRBV19 to TRBJ1-1, with D perhaps TRBD1 (5 bases). V was pared by 4 bases and J by 1 base, with 13 bases between. Germline V gene data show CDR1 as LNHDA and CDR2 as SQIVND (reference sequence). This CDR3 has 15 amino acids. For the CDR3, the DNA is TGTGCCAGTAGTAGGACGACAGTTCAGAACACTGAAGCTTTCTTT. Translation gives CASSRTTVQNTEAFF.

V is TRBV6-2 or TRBV6-3 and J is TRBJ2-5; 7 nucleotides line up with TRBD2. The CDR3 sequence is 16 residues long. Germline CDR1 and CDR2: MNHEY and SVGEGT. Unmatched junction bases numbered 14, after V lost 5 bases and J lost 5 bases. Here the CDR3 DNA reads TGTGCCAGCAGTAAACAAATAAGCGGGAAACGGGAGACCCAGTACTTC. This codes for CASSKQISGKRETQYF.

The chain recombines TRBV7-6 with TRBJ1-4; 8 bases align to TRBD1. The CDR3 totals 15 residues. Germline lookup yields CDR1 SGHVS and CDR2 FNYEAQ. Trimming removed 3 bases from V and 5 bases from J; junction bases left unmatched: 5. The CDR3 nucleotides are TGTGCCAGCAGCTTGCAACAGGGGGGGAATGAAAAACTGTTTTTT. Residues: CASSLQQGGNEKLFF.

The chain carries TRBV5-4 and TRBJ2-7; 7 bases align to TRBD1. Germline V CDR1 and CDR2: SGHNT, YYREEE (reference sequence). The J segment lost 0 bases and the V segment lost 7 bases, leaving 4 bases of the junction unmatched. The length of the CDR3 is 13 residues. CDR3 DNA sequence: TGTGCCAGCGGTTGGACAGGCTCCTACGAGCAGTACTTC. Its translation: CASGWTGSYEQYF.

The chain has TRBV29-1 and TRBJ2-7; 8 nucleotides agree with TRBD1. J lost 1 base, V lost 4 bases, and 6 bases had no gene match. The CDR3 runs 14 residues. Germline values: CDR1 SQVTM, CDR2 ANQGSEA. CDR3 sequence reads: CSVGSGGSSYEQYF. CDR3 DNA: TGCAGCGTTGGGTCAGGGGGCTCTTCCTACGAGCAGTACTTC.

This rearrangement joins TRBV9 to TRBJ1-2; no clear D. CDR3 length: 16 residues. In germline, CDR1 is SGDLS, CDR2 YYNGEE. V was cut by 0 bases and J by 8 bases, with 20 bases left in between. CDR3 in amino acids: CASSVDPRTIMGGYTF. The CDR3 nucleotides read TGTGCCAGCAGCGTAGACCCCAGGACCATTATGGGGGGCTACACCTTC.

This clone came up a few times. The chain uses TRBV5-5 and TRBJ2-2; D is unclear. V shed 5 bases and J shed 4 bases, with 6 bases lying between them. The CDR3 length is 12 residues. Germline V gene sequence: CDR1 SGHKS, CDR2 YYEKEE (reference sequence). The CDR3 coding sequence is TGTGCCAGCAGAATGAGCACCGGGGAGCTGTTTTTT. This gives the protein CASRMSTGELFF. The full variable domain, its missing parts supplied by reference TRBV5-5 and TRBJ2-2, is DAGVTQSPTHLIKTRGQQVTLRCSPISGHKSVSWYQQVLGQGPQFIFQYYEKEERGRGNFPDRFSARQFPNYSSELNVNALLLGDSALYLCASRMSTGELFFGEGSRLTVL.

The V gene is TRBV27, the J gene TRBJ1-5, with D perhaps TRBD1 (5 bases). Germline V gene lookup returns CDR1 MNHEY and CDR2 SMNVEV (reference sequence). V gave up 2 bases and J gave up 1 base, with 12 bases separating them. This CDR3 spans 16 amino acids. CDR3 coding DNA: TGTGCCAGCAGTTTACAGGGTGGTAGGAGCAATCAGCCCCAGCATTTT. This sequence encodes CASSLQGGRSNQPQHF.

The chain employs TRBV24-1 and TRBJ2-7, with D perhaps being TRBD1 or TRBD2 (5 bases each). The length of the CDR3 is 15 residues. Germline-derived CDR1 and CDR2 are KGHDR and SFDVKD. Trimming cost V 8 bases and J 3 bases, with 19 bases left between them. In DNA, the CDR3 is TGTGCCACCATCCCCAGACCTACTAGGGGCTACGAGCAGTACTTC. Protein product: CATIPRPTRGYEQYF.

The chain combines TRBV7-2 with TRBJ2-6; D unresolved. The CDR3 has 15 residues. The germline V gene encodes CDR1 SGHTA and CDR2 FQGNSA. V lost 1 base and J lost 1, with 5 bases in between. The CDR3 nucleotides read TGTGCCAGCAGCTTAGGGGTGTCTGGGGCCAACGTCCTGACTTTC. It specifies CASSLGVSGANVLTF. The whole variable domain, filled in from reference TRBV7-2 and TRBJ2-6, reads GAGVSQSPSNKVTEKGKDVELRCDPISGHTALYWYRQSLGQGLEFLIYFQGNSAPDKSGLPSDRFSAERTGGSVSTLTIQRTQQEDSAVYLCASSLGVSGANVLTFGAGSRLTVL.

The rearrangement uses TRBV6-5 and TRBJ2-7; TRBD1 agrees at 9 bases. Losses at the gene ends were 6 bases for V and 0 bases for J; bases not matched to a gene: 3. There are 14 residues in the CDR3. Germline V gene sequence: CDR1 MNHEY, CDR2 SVGAGI. The CDR3 region is CASRTGQGSYEQYF. In DNA, the CDR3 is TGTGCCAGCAGGACGGGACAGGGCTCCTACGAGCAGTACTTC.